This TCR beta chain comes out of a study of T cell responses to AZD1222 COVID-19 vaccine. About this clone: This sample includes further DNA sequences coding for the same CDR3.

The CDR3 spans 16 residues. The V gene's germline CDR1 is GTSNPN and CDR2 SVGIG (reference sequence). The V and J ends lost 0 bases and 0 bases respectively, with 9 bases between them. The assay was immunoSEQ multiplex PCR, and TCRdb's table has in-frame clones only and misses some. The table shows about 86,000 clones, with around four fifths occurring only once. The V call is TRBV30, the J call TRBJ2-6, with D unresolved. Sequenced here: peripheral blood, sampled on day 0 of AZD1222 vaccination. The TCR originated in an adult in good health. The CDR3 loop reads CAWSVYGRSGANVLTF. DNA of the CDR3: TGTGCCTGGAGTGTATACGGTCGCTCTGGGGCCAACGTCCTGACTTTC.